This TCR beta chain was obtained from a study of immune cell composition in non-small cell lung cancer. This clone showed up just a few times. What it binds is not known. The junction had 8 bases not matched to a gene; V was cut back by 0 bases and J by 9 bases. This CDR3 comprises 15 residues. CDR1 is SGDLS and CDR2 is YYNGEE in the germline V gene. The protocol was immunoSEQ multiplex PCR, while the TCRdb copy is restricted to in-frame clones and leaves out a portion. The sample contains 3,800 or so clones, around four fifths of which appear only once. Whole-study results and caveats: In adenocarcinoma, maximal tumour-associated clone frequency tracked TIL tumour reactivity. Squamous carcinomas (about 75%) more often had tumour-associated clones >0.5% than adenocarcinomas (roughly 33%).

Normal lung was sampled as far from the tumour as possible, at least 3 cm. The specimen was non-adjacent lung tissue. The rearrangement joins TRBV9 to TRBJ2-1, with 8 bases fitting TRBD2. The source is a human donor with non-small cell lung cancer. CDR3: CASSVGASGQGEQFF. CDR3 nucleotides: TGTGCCAGCAGCGTAGGGGCTAGCGGGCAGGGTGAGCAGTTCTTC.